The 22 T cell receptor beta chains presented below share a single source sample, sequenced in a study of blood T cell repertoires in COVID-19. Here immunoSEQ multiplex PCR was the method, and the copy in TCRdb shows in-frame clones only, minus some. The sample shows 300,000 to 400,000 clones, about 89% of them seen only once. Source material: peripheral blood. The source of these receptors is an older woman with COVID-19, enrolled during active disease.

This chain uses TRBV7-9 with TRBJ1-4; TRBD1 might be the D (6 bases). V lost 5 bases and J 7 bases, leaving 17 bases between the germline ends. The length of the CDR3 is 15 residues. CDR1 and CDR2 (germline): SEHNR, FQNEAQ (reference sequence). This chain's CDR3 is CASSNPTGYTEKLFF. CDR3 nucleotides: TGTGCCAGCAGCAACCCTACAGGGTATACTGAAAAACTGTTTTTT.

V gene TRBV21-1 combines with J gene TRBJ2-5; TRBD2 is the table's D call, not checked against the DNA. TRBV21-1 corresponds to a pseudogene. There are 17 residues in the CDR3. CDR3 in DNA: TGTGCCAGCAGCAAAGATCGAGCGGGGGGGCCCATCGAGACCCAGTACTTC. It is translated as CASSKDRAGGPIETQYF.

The chain joins TRBV5-6 to TRBJ1-2; TRBD1 matches 7 bases. J was trimmed by 2 bases and V by 2 bases; bases with no gene match: 3. Germline CDR1 reads SGHDT; CDR2 reads YYEEEE. The CDR3 is 14 amino acids. CDR3 region: CASSFWTGNYGYTF. CDR3 bases: TGTGCCAGCAGCTTTTGGACAGGCAACTATGGCTACACCTTC.

J is TRBJ2-7 and V is TRBV27; 8 bases map to TRBD1. With 4 bases clipped from V and 3 bases from J, the junction kept 5 bases outside the gene matches. This CDR3 comprises 14 residues. The germline V gene encodes CDR1 MNHEY and CDR2 SMNVEV (reference sequence). In DNA form, the CDR3 reads TGTGCCAGCAGTTACAGGGGGGCCGGCTACGAGCAGTACTTC. Translated, it gives CASSYRGAGYEQYF.

The chain combines TRBV7-3 with TRBJ2-1; TRBD2 aligns across 8 bases. The CDR3 spans 15 residues. CDR1 is SGHTA and CDR2 is FQGTGA in the germline V gene. The J segment lost 9 bases and the V segment lost 4 bases, leaving 11 bases of the junction unmatched. The DNA of the CDR3 is TGTGCCAGCAGCTGGGGAAGCGGGGGATTGGGTGAGCAGTTCTTC. The encoded protein is CASSWGSGGLGEQFF.

This chain links TRBV3-1 (or the pseudogene TRBV3-2) with TRBJ1-2, with 10 bases identical to TRBD1. The CDR3 is made up of 16 amino acids. CDR1 is LGHDT and CDR2 is YNNKEL in the germline V gene (reference sequence). Trimming removed 3 bases from V and 4 bases from J; junction bases left unmatched: 8. This CDR3 reads CASSQGQGSQTYGYTF. The CDR3 DNA is TGTGCCAGCAGCCAGGGACAGGGGTCCCAGACCTATGGCTACACCTTC.

This sequence joins TRBV6-6 and TRBJ1-6, with D possibly being TRBD1 (5 bases). Germline V gene data show CDR1 as MNHNY and CDR2 as SVGAGI (reference sequence). Trimming removed 3 bases at V and 6 bases at J, with 12 bases between. The CDR3 is 15 residues long. CDR3 coding DNA: TGTGCCAGCAGTTATTTGGGGCCGCTTAATTCACCCCTCCACTTT. This translates into CASSYLGPLNSPLHF.

The V and J genes are TRBV7-9 and TRBJ2-3; possible D gene TRBD1, 6 bases. The CDR3 length is 16 residues. Trimming left V 8 bases short and J 5 bases short, with 23 bases between. Germline V CDR1 and CDR2: SEHNR, FQNEAQ (reference sequence). CDR3 nucleotides: TGTGCCAGCGCCCGGGGTGGGGGCCCTGTGCAAGATACGCAGTATTTT. Translation: CASARGGGPVQDTQYF.

The CDR3 here is CASSSGQVGEGYTF. The CDR3 nucleotides are TGTGCCAGCAGCAGCGGACAGGTTGGAGAAGGCTACACCTTC. The V call is TRBV7-9, the J call TRBJ1-2; 7 nucleotides match TRBD1. CDR3 length equals 14 residues. The germline V gene has CDR1 SEHNR and CDR2 FQNEAQ (reference sequence). Trimming removed 5 bases from V and 8 bases from J; junction bases left unmatched: 11.

The V gene is TRBV19, the J gene TRBJ2-3; D is ambiguous. The CDR3 covers 13 residues. The V gene's germline CDR1 is LNHDA and CDR2 SQIVND (reference sequence). V was pared by 8 bases and J by 1 base, with 10 bases between. CDR3 DNA: TGTGCCAGTTTGCGGCGTGGCACAGATACGCAGTATTTT. Translation: CASLRRGTDTQYF.

The chain couples TRBV15 to TRBJ1-3; no definite D call. There are 15 residues in the CDR3. Germline V lookup: CDR1 LNHNV, CDR2 YYDKDF (reference sequence). Between the trimmed V and J ends, which lost 5 bases and 0 bases, there was a span of 11 bases. CDR3 in amino acids: CATSLRTPSGNTIYF. In nucleotides, the CDR3 is TGTGCCACCAGCCTTCGCACACCCTCTGGAAACACCATATATTTT.

This chain connects TRBV6-5 to TRBJ1-6; 10 nucleotides align to TRBD1. Germline assignment: CDR1 MNHEY and CDR2 SVGAGI. This CDR3 spans 15 amino acids. Germline trimming cut 5 bases from V and 8 bases from J; bases unmatched to any gene: 6. CDR3 sequence reads: CASSSRDRGYSPLHF. CDR3 nucleotides: TGTGCCAGCAGTAGTCGGGACAGGGGATATTCACCCCTCCACTTT.

As concerns this clone: This sample includes further DNA sequences coding for the same CDR3. This chain connects TRBV28 to TRBJ2-7; perhaps TRBD2 as D (5 bases). Germline lookup yields CDR1 MDHEN and CDR2 SYDVKM. This CDR3 comprises 12 residues. Trimming took 5 bases from V and 4 from J, leaving 9 bases between them. CDR3 DNA sequence: TGTGCCAGCAGTCTAGCCGGGTACGAGCAGTACTTC. Its protein is CASSLAGYEQYF.

The rearrangement joins TRBV19 to TRBJ1-2; D is possibly TRBD1 (5 bases). Trimming took 5 bases from V and 7 from J, leaving 14 bases between them. Per the germline V gene, CDR1 is LNHDA and CDR2 is SQIVND (reference sequence). This CDR3 has 13 residues. Here the CDR3 DNA reads TGTGCCAGTAGTTACCCCGGGGGGTCTGGCTACACCTTC. Amino acid sequence: CASSYPGGSGYTF.

This clone showed up many times. The sample carries other DNA sequences with the same CDR3. This sequence joins TRBV24-1 and TRBJ2-5; 10 nucleotides align to TRBD1. The CDR3 has 15 amino acids. Losses at the gene ends were 4 bases for V and 4 bases for J; bases not matched to a gene: 5. Germline values: CDR1 KGHDR, CDR2 SFDVKD. The CDR3 coding sequence is TGTGCCACCAGTGACCGGACAGGGGGGGGAGAGACCCAGTACTTC. Translated: CATSDRTGGGETQYF.

The count of this clone is one. V and J are TRBV4-1 and TRBJ2-1; D ambiguous. This CDR3 spans 12 amino acids. In germline, CDR1 is MGHRA, CDR2 YSYEKL. The V end was cut by 3 bases, the J end by 8 bases, with 8 bases between. The CDR3 here is CASSQAGDEQFF. CDR3 DNA: TGCGCCAGCAGCCAGGCCGGAGATGAGCAGTTCTTC.

The chain employs TRBV3-1 (or the pseudogene TRBV3-2) and TRBJ1-3, with 10 positions matching TRBD1. The germline gives CDR1 LGHDT, CDR2 YNNKEL (reference sequence). The CDR3 is 14 residues long. The ends lost 5 bases at V and 7 bases at J; junction bases unmatched: 5. The CDR3 region has the DNA TGTGCCAGCAGCGCGACAGGGGGCCGGAACACCATATATTTT. It translates to CASSATGGRNTIYF.

There are a few counts of this clone. This chain connects TRBV5-5 to TRBJ1-2; 11 nucleotides align to TRBD1. CDR3 length: 16 residues. Looked up from germline, CDR1 is SGHKS and CDR2 is YYEKEE (reference sequence). V lost 0 bases and J lost 4; bases outside the gene matches: 5. The CDR3 here is CASSLARTGGGYGYTF. The CDR3 bases are TGTGCCAGCAGCTTGGCCCGGACAGGGGGCGGCTATGGCTACACCTTC.

CDR3 amino acids: CASSSASGGQETQYF. The DNA of the CDR3 is TGTGCCAGCAGTTCGGCTAGCGGGGGCCAAGAGACCCAGTACTTC. The chain uses TRBV28 and TRBJ2-5; 10 nucleotides agree with TRBD2. This CDR3 region has 15 residues. The J segment lost 1 base and the V segment lost 4 bases, leaving 3 bases of the junction unmatched. Germline loops: CDR1 MDHEN, CDR2 SYDVKM.

The V gene is TRBV6-4, the J gene TRBJ1-2; a weak D match, TRBD1 (6 bases). Germline CDR1 reads MRHNA; CDR2 reads SNTAGT. V was trimmed by 6 bases and J by 5 bases, leaving 13 bases between them. The CDR3 is made up of 13 amino acids. The CDR3 is CASRGAENYGYTF. CDR3 coding DNA: TGTGCCAGCAGGGGGGCAGAGAATTATGGCTACACCTTC.

On this clone: In the same sample, other DNA sequences code for this CDR3. V gene TRBV3-1 (or the pseudogene TRBV3-2) combines with J gene TRBJ1-2; 9 bases fit TRBD1. The CDR3 consists of 13 residues. The trim removed 5 bases at V and 5 bases at J, leaving 3 bases unmatched. Germline CDR1 LGHDT, CDR2 YNNKEL (reference sequence). The CDR3 DNA reads TGTGCCAGCAGCTTAGGACAGGGGTATGGCTACACCTTC. This encodes CASSLGQGYGYTF.

V usage is TRBV7-9 and J usage is TRBJ2-2; 10 bases align to TRBD2. Trimming cost V 5 bases and J 4 bases; bases outside gene matches: 4. CDR3 length: 15 amino acids. Germline V gene data show CDR1 as SEHNR and CDR2 as FQNEAQ (reference sequence). This CDR3 reads CASSGVAGGTGELFF. DNA of the CDR3: TGTGCCAGCAGCGGAGTAGCGGGGGGCACCGGGGAGCTGTTTTTT. The full variable domain, with the rest looked up from reference TRBV7-9 and TRBJ2-2, is DTGVSQNPRHKITKRGQNVTFRCDPISEHNRLYWYRQTLGQGPEFLTYFQNEAQLEKSRLLSDRFSAERPKGSFSTLEIQRTEQGDSAMYLCASSGVAGGTGELFFGEGSRLTVL.